This TCR beta chain appears in the sequencing data of a study of cytomegalovirus exposure and HLA in healthy donors. On the study more broadly: Across around 400 genotyped donors, 81% landed in the Caucasian-associated ancestry cluster.

Overall study findings and caveats: Per a later analysis, HLA-associated TCR beta chains showed more clonal expansion than other, equally common TCR beta chains. A later analysis linked a missense DCLRE1C variant to TCR beta V- and J-gene trimming.

In the case of this clone: Its antigen is not identified.

The PCR had 60 Vbeta and 13 Jbeta primers. Per the study methods: The count from a later analysis was about 80 million unique TCR beta chains, around 11 million of them shared. Clones were read by immunoSEQ multiplex PCR, and TCRdb kept only the in-frame ones, dropping some. V and J calls and clone size are given by that table; D and trimming were obtained from the DNA. The sample shows more than 55,000 clones, 75% to 85% of them seen only once. V was trimmed by 5 bases and J by 4 bases, leaving 17 bases between them. This CDR3 has 16 residues. Germline-derived CDR1 and CDR2 are SGHTA and FQGNSA. The sequencing sample was made of PBMCs. This TCR derives from a man aged 25-45 years in good health and CMV-seronegative. The chain joins TRBV7-2 to TRBJ2-2, with D possibly being TRBD2 (6 bases). The CDR3 here is CASSQRTGSGTGELFF. Written as DNA, the CDR3 is TGTGCCAGCAGCCAGCGGACCGGGAGCGGCACCGGGGAGCTGTTTTTT. Together with reference TRBV7-2 and TRBJ2-2, the CDR3 gives the full variable domain: GAGVSQSPSNKVTEKGKDVELRCDPISGHTALYWYRQSLGQGLEFLIYFQGNSAPDKSGLPSDRFSAERTGGSVSTLTIQRTQQEDSAVYLCASSQRTGSGTGELFFGEGSRLTVL.